These T cell receptor beta chains were read from a single sample in a study of CD8+ T cells in alopecia areata. The table came from immunoSEQ multiplex PCR; TCRdb's copy has only in-frame clones and leaves some out. This sample has around 270,000 clones; 55% to 75% occur once, and the top ten carry about 1.7%. This material consisted of CD4+ T cells sorted from blood, taken at week 24, from a patient treated with tofacitinib. The receptors come from a human donor with alopecia areata. CDR3s include the opening cysteine and the closing phenylalanine or tryptophan. Fields, in order: V gene, J gene, D gene, clone size, CDR3 DNA, CDR3 protein. The D gene is left open where the match is weak. For some rows the clone size is stated as once, few or many, or as a class when expanded; others skip it.

>TRBV30|TRBJ1-1|TRBD1|few
TGTGCCTGGAGTAAGGGACAGCATATGAACACTGAAGCTTTCTTT
CAWSKGQHMNTEAFF
>TRBV4-1|TRBJ2-2|-|few
TGCGCCAGCACTGGACTGAGGGGTAACACCGGGGAGCTGTTTTTT
CASTGLRGNTGELFF
>TRBV6-5|TRBJ1-1|-|-
TGTGCCAGCAGTTACTCTGATCCGGGAGTAGCTTTCTTT
CASSYSDPGVAFF
>TRBV19|TRBJ1-2|TRBD1|many
TGTGCCAGTAGTGCGCACAGGGGTGGGTATGGCTACACCTTC
CASSAHRGGYGYTF
>TRBV7-2|TRBJ2-7|TRBD1|-
TGTGCCAGCAGCCACCAATCCGGGACAGGGACCTACGAGCAGTACTTC
CASSHQSGTGTYEQYF
>TRBV5-1|TRBJ2-7|-|few
TGCGCCAGCAGCTTGGTTTTGGTCTACGAGCAGTACTTC
CASSLVLVYEQYF
>TRBV27|TRBJ1-5|TRBD1|-
TGTGCCAGCAGCGTAGACAGGGCTCAGCCCCAGCATTTT
CASSVDRAQPQHF
>TRBV10-3|TRBJ1-4|TRBD1|few
TGTGCCATCGGGACAGGGCAACCAAAACTGTTTTTT
CAIGTGQPKLFF
>TRBV2|TRBJ2-2|-|-
TGTGCCAGCAGCGGAACTAGCCGCACCGGGGAGCTGTTTTTT
CASSGTSRTGELFF
>TRBV29-1|TRBJ1-2|TRBD1|few
TGCAGCGTCGCGGGGGACAGGGCAGAGGGCTACACCTTC
CSVAGDRAEGYTF
>TRBV30|TRBJ2-7|TRBD1|once
TGTGCCTGGAGCCCCGGGACAGGGAACCACGAGCAGTACTTC
CAWSPGTGNHEQYF
>TRBV29-1|TRBJ2-6|-|-
TGCAGCGTTGTTCGCTCTGGGGCCAACGTCCTGACTTTC
CSVVRSGANVLTF
>TRBV25-1|TRBJ1-5|-|-
TGTGCCAGCAGTGAAGCGGGATTACGGCAGCCCCAGCATTTT
CASSEAGLRQPQHF
>TRBV29-1|TRBJ2-1|-|few
TGCAGTGCTCCAGGAGGACCCTACAATGAGCAGTTCTTC
CSAPGGPYNEQFF
>TRBV9|TRBJ2-3|-|-
TGTGCCAGCAGCGTATTCGGGGTTGCAGATACGCAGTATTTT
CASSVFGVADTQYF
>TRBV27|TRBJ2-7|TRBD1|-
TGTGCCAGCACCCCGAGGTGGGACAGGGCCGGCGAGCAGTACTTC
CASTPRWDRAGEQYF
>TRBV7-2|TRBJ2-3|-|-
TGTGCCAGCAGCTTAGATAGGGGAGATACGCAGTATTTT
CASSLDRGDTQYF
>TRBV14|TRBJ1-2|-|-
TGTGCCAGCAGCCAAACTTCCGGGACGGGCTATGGCTACACCTTC
CASSQTSGTGYGYTF
>TRBV6-6|TRBJ1-4|-|few
TGTGCCAGCAGTTCCCGGACCATCGGGACACTGTTTTTT
CASSSRTIGTLFF
>TRBV7-9|TRBJ1-1|-|-
TGTGCCAGCAGCTTAGTGGGGTCAGAAGCTTTCTTT
CASSLVGSEAFF
>TRBV9|TRBJ2-7|-|-
TGTGCCAGCAGCGTAGCCGGGACGGGTACCTACGAGCAGTACTTC
CASSVAGTGTYEQYF
>TRBV5-1|TRBJ1-1|-|-
TGCGCCAGCAGCGTGGGCATTAACACTGAAGCTTTCTTT
CASSVGINTEAFF
>TRBV7-9|TRBJ2-1|TRBD1|-
TGTGCCAGCACGGACAGGGGGCCTGGCAATGAGCAGTTCTTC
CASTDRGPGNEQFF
>TRBV19|TRBJ2-5|TRBD2|-
TGTGCCAGTTCGCCGGGACCCGGGAGGGAGACCCAGTACTTC
CASSPGPGRETQYF
>TRBV5-1|TRBJ2-5|TRBD2|-
TGCGCCAGCAGGCGAGCGGGGGGAATCCAAGAGACCCAGTACTTC
CASRRAGGIQETQYF
>TRBV28|TRBJ2-5|-|-
TGTGCCAGCCTAGAGAGGAATGGAGAGACCCAGTACTTC
CASLERNGETQYF
>TRBV19|TRBJ1-2|TRBD1|-
TGTGCCAGTAGTACAGGGGGCCTGGAGTTCTATGGCTACACCTTC
CASSTGGLEFYGYTF
>TRBV7-9|TRBJ1-5|-|-
TGTGCCAGCAGCTCCGGACGGTATAGCAATCAGCCCCAGCATTTT
CASSSGRYSNQPQHF
>TRBV9|TRBJ1-2|-|-
TGTGCCAGCAGCGTAGGGGGTGGCTATGGCTACACCTTC
CASSVGGGYGYTF
>TRBV27|TRBJ1-6|-|-
TGTGCCAGCAGTTTGGGGGGAGGGCGGATTAATTCACCCCTCCACTTT
CASSLGGGRINSPLHF
>TRBV7-9|TRBJ1-2|-|-
TGTGCCAGCAGCTTTGCTGCCGAGAACTATGGCTACACCTTC
CASSFAAENYGYTF
>TRBV6-1|TRBJ2-1|TRBD1|-
TGTGCCAGCCGCGGACAGGGAAAGGATGAGCAGTTCTTC
CASRGQGKDEQFF
>TRBV6-5|TRBJ2-7|TRBD2|-
TGTGCCTCGGGGCCGGGGGGGGATCGGTACGAGCAGTACTTC
CASGPGGDRYEQYF
>TRBV29-1|TRBJ2-7|-|-
TGCAGCGTTGAAACACCTCTCTACGAGCAGTACTTC
CSVETPLYEQYF
>TRBV4-2|TRBJ2-3|TRBD2|-
TGTGCCAGCAGCCAAGTTGGACTAGCGGGTTACTATTTT
CASSQVGLAGYYF
>TRBV6-5|TRBJ1-2|TRBD1|-
TGTGCCAGCAGCCAAAGGGGGCCTGATGGCTACACCTTC
CASSQRGPDGYTF
>TRBV20-1|TRBJ1-1|-|few
TGCAGTGCTAGGACAGGTGAAGCTTTCTTT
CSARTGEAFF
>TRBV6-1|TRBJ2-7|TRBD1|few
TGTGCCAGCAGACTGACAGGGGGCTCCTACGAGCAGTACTTC
CASRLTGGSYEQYF
>TRBV18|TRBJ2-5|-|few
TGTGCCAGCTCACCTCGTGGTGGGGAGACCCAGTACTTC
CASSPRGGETQYF
>TRBV5-1|TRBJ2-1|-|-
TGCGCCAGCAGCTTCCAGGGAGGCAGATACAATGAGCAGTTCTTC
CASSFQGGRYNEQFF
>TRBV7-9|TRBJ2-7|TRBD1|few
TGTGCCAGCGACAGGGACTCCTACGAGCAGTACTTC
CASDRDSYEQYF
>TRBV6-5|TRBJ1-5|-|-
TGTGCCAGTGGCGGTGAGGGCCAGCCCCAGCATTTT
CASGGEGQPQHF
>TRBV5-1|TRBJ2-2|TRBD1|few
TGCGCCAGCAGCGCTACAGGGGCCGGGGAGCTGTTTTTT
CASSATGAGELFF
>TRBV5-1|TRBJ2-2|-|few
TGCGCCAGCGGTGCTGGGGAAACCGGGGAGCTGTTTTTT
CASGAGETGELFF
>TRBV29-1|TRBJ2-7|-|-
TGCAGCGTTGACCGCGTGCTCCAGGACGAGCAGTACTTC
CSVDRVLQDEQYF
>TRBV27|TRBJ2-3|TRBD1|-
TGTGCCAGCAGTGCGGGACAGGGGAGGAGCACAGATACGCAGTATTTT
CASSAGQGRSTDTQYF
>TRBV30|TRBJ2-3|-|-
TGTGCCTGGAAAAGGGATTCGACAGATACGCAGTATTTT
CAWKRDSTDTQYF